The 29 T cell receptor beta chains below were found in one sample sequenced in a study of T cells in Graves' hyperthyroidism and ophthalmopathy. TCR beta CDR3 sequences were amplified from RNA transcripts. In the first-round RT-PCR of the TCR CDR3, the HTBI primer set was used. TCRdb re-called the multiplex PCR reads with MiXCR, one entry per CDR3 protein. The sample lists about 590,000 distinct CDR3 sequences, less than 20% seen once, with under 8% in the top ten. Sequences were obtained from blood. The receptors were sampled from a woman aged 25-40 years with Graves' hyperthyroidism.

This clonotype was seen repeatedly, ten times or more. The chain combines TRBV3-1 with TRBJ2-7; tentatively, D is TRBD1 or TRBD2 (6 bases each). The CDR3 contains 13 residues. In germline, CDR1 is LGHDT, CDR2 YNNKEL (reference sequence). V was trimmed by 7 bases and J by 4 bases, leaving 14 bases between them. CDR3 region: CASTRKGGYEQYF. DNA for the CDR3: TGTGCCAGCACTAGGAAGGGGGGTTACGAGCAGTACTTC.

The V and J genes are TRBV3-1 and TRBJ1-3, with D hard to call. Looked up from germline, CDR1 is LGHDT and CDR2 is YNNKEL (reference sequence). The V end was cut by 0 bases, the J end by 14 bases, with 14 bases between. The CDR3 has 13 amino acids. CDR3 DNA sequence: TGTGCCAGCAGCCAAGATGTTCGGCGGTCGCTATATTTT. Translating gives CASSQDVRRSLYF.

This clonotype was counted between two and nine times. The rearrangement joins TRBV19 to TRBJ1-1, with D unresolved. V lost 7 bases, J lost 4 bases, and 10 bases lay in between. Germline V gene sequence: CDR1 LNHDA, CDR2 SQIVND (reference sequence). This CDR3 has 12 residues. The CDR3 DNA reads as TGTGCCAGTATAGGGTTGGGCACTGAAGCTTTCTTT. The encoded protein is CASIGLGTEAFF. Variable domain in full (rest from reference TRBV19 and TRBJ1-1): DGGITQSPKYLFRKEGQNVTLSCEQNLNHDAMYWYRQDPGQGLRLIYYSQIVNDFQKGDIAEGYSVSREKKESFPLTVTSAQKNPTAFYLCASIGLGTEAFFGQGTRLTVV.

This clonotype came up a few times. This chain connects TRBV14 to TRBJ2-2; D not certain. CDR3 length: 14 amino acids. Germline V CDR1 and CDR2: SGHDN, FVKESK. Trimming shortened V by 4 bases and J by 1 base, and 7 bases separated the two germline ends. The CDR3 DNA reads TGTGCCAGCAGCCCCCACCAGAACACCGGGGAGCTGTTTTTT. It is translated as CASSPHQNTGELFF.

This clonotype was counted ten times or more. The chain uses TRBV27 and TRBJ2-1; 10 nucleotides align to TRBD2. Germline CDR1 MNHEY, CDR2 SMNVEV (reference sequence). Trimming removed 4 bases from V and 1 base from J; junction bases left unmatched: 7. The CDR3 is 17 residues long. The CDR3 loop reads CASSSLKLAGSYNEQFF. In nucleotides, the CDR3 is TGTGCCAGCAGTTCCCTCAAACTAGCGGGATCCTACAATGAGCAGTTCTTC.

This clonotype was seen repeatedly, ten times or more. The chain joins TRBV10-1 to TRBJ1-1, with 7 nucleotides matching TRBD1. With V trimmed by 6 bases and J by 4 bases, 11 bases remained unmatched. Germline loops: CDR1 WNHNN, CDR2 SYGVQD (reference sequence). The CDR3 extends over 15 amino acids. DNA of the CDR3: TGCGCCAGCAGCAACCGACGACAGGGAAGCACTGAAGCTTTCTTT. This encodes CASSNRRQGSTEAFF.

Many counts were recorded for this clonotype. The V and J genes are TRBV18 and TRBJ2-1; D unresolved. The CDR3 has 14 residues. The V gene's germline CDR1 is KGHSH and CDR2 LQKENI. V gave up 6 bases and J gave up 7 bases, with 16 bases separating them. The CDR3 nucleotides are TGTGCCAGCTCTGCACTCGGGCCGGAAAATGAGCAGTTCTTC. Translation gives CASSALGPENEQFF.

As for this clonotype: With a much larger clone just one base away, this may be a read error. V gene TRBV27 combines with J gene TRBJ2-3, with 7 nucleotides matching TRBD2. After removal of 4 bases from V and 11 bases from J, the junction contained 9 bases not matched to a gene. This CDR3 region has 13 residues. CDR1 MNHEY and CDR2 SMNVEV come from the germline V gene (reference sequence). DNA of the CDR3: TGTGCCAGCAGTTGGTGGGACTACGCTAGGCAGTATTTT. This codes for CASSWWDYARQYF.

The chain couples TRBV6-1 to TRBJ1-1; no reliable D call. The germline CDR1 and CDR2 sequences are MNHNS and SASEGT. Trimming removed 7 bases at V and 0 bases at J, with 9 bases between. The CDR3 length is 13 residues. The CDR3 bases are TGTGCCAGCAAAGCTTATATGAACACTGAAGCTTTCTTT. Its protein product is CASKAYMNTEAFF.

DNA for the CDR3: TGTGCCAGCAGTTACGCAACGGGCTCCTCGGCTCGGGGCTACACCTTC. Encoded protein: CASSYATGSSARGYTF. This chain joins TRBV6-5 and TRBJ1-2; no clear D. The V gene lost 2 bases and the J gene lost 8 bases, with 21 bases spanning the gap. This CDR3 is 16 amino acids long. Germline V lookup: CDR1 MNHEY, CDR2 SVGAGI.

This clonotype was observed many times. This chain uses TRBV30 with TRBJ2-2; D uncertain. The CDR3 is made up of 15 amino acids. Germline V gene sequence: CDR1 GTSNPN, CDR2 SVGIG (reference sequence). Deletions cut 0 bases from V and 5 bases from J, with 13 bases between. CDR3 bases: TGTGCCTGGAGTGTATGGCTCCCCGGGACCGGGGAGCTGTTTTTT. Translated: CAWSVWLPGTGELFF.

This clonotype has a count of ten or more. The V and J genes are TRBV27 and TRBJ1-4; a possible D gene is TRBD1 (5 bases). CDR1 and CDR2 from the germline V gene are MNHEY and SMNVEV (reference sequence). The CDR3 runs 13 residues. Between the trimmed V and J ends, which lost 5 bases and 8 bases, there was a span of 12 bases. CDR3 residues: CASSLGLGEKLFF. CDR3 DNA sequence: TGTGCCAGCAGTCTGGGACTTGGGGAAAAACTGTTTTTT. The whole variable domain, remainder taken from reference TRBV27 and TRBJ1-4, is EAQVTQNPRYLITVTGKKLTVTCSQNMNHEYMSWYRQDPGLGLRQIYYSMNVEVTDKGDVPEGYKVSRKEKRNFPLILESPSPNQTSLYFCASSLGLGEKLFFGSGTQLSVL.

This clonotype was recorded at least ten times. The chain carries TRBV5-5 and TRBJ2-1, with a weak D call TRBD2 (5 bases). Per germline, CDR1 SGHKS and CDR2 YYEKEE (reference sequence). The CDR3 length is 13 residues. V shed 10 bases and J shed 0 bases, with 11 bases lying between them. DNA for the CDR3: TGTGCCCACGGGAAAGACTCCTACAATGAGCAGTTCTTC. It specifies CAHGKDSYNEQFF.

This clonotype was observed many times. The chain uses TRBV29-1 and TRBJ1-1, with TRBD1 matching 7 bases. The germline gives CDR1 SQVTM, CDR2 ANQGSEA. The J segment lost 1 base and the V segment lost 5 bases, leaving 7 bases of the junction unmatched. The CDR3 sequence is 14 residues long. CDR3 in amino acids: CSVHTDRTNTEAFF. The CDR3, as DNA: TGCAGCGTTCACACGGACAGGACGAACACTGAAGCTTTCTTT. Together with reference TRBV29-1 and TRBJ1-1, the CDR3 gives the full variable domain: SAVISQKPSRDICQRGTSLTIQCQVDSQVTMMFWYRQQPGQSLTLIATANQGSEATYESGFVIDKFPISRPNLTFSTLTVSNMSPEDSSIYLCSVHTDRTNTEAFFGQGTRLTVV.

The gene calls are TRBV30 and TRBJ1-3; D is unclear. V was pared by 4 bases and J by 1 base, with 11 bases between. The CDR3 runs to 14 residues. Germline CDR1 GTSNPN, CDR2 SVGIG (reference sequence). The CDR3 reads CAWTRTVSGNTIYF. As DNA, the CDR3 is TGTGCCTGGACTAGGACGGTTTCTGGAAACACCATATATTTT.

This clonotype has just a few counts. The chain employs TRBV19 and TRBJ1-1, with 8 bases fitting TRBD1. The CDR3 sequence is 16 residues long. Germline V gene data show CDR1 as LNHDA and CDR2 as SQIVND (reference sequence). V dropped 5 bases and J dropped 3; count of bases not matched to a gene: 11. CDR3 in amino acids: CASSSRTGLGDTEAFF. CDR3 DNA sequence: TGTGCCAGTAGTTCTAGGACAGGGTTGGGGGACACTGAAGCTTTCTTT.

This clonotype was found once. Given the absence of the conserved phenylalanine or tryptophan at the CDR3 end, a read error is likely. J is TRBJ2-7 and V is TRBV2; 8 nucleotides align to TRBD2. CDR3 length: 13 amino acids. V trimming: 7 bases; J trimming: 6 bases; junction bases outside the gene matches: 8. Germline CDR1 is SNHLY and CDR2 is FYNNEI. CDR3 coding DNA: TGTGCCAGCACTAGCGGGCCCATTGCCGAGCAGTACCTC. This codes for CASTSGPIAEQYL.

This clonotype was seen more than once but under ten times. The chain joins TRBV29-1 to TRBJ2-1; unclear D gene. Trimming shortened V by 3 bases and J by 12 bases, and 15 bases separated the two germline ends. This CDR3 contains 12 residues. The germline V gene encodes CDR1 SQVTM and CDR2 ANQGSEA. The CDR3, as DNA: TGCAGCGTTGAGGCTAGGCCACGGCTGCAGTTCTTC. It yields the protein CSVEARPRLQFF.

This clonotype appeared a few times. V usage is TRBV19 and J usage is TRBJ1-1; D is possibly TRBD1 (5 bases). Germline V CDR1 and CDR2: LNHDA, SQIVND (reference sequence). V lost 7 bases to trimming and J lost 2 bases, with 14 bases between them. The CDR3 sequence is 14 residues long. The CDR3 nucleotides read TGTGCCAGTACCGACGGGGCGTTTAACACTGAAGCTTTCTTT. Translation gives CASTDGAFNTEAFF.

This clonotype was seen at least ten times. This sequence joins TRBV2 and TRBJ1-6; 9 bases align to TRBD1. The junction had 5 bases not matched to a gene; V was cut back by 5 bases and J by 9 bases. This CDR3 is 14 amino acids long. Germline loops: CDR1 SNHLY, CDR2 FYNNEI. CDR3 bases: TGTGCCAGCAGTACGGACAGGGGAGGTTCACCCCTCCACTTT. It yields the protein CASSTDRGGSPLHF.

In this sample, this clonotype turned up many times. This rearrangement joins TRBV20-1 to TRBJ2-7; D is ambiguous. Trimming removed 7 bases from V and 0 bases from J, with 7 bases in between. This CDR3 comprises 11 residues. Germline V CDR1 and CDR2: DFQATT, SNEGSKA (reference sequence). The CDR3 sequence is CSGQASYEQYF. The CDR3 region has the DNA TGCAGTGGCCAAGCCTCCTACGAGCAGTACTTC.

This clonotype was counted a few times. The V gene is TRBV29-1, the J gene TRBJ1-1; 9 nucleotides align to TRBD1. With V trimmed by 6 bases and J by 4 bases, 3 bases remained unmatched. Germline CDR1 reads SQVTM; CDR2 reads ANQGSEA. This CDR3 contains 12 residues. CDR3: CSVGQGPTEAFF. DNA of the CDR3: TGCAGCGTGGGACAGGGCCCCACTGAAGCTTTCTTT.

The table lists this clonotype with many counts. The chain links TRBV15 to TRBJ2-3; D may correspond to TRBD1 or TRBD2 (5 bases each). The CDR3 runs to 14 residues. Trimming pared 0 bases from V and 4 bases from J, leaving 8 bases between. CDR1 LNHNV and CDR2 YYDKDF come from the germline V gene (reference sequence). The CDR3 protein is CATSRDGGSDTQYF. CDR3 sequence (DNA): TGTGCCACCAGCAGAGATGGGGGTTCAGATACGCAGTATTTT.

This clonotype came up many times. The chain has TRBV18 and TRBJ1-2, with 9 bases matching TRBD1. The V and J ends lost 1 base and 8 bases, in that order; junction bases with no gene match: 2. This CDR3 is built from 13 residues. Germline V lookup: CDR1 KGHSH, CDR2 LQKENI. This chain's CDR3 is CASSPRTGEGYTF. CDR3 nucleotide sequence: TGTGCCAGCTCACCACGGACAGGGGAAGGCTACACCTTC.

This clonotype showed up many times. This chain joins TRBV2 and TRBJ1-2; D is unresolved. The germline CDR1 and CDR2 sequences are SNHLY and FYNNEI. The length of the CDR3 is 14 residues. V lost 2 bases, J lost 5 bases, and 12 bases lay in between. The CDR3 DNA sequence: TGTGCCAGCAGTGAAAGTTGGCTGACGTATGGCTACACCTTC. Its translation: CASSESWLTYGYTF.

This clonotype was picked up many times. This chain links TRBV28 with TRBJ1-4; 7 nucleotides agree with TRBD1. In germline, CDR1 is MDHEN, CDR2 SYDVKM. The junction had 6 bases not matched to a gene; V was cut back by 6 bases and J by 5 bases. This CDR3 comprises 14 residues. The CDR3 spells CASREAGGNEKLFF. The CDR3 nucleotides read TGTGCCAGCAGGGAGGCAGGGGGGAATGAAAAACTGTTTTTT. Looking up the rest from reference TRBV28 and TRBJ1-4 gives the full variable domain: DVKVTQSSRYLVKRTGEKVFLECVQDMDHENMFWYRQDPGLGLRLIYFSYDVKMKEKGDIPEGYSVSREKKERFSLILESASTNQTSMYLCASREAGGNEKLFFGSGTQLSVL.

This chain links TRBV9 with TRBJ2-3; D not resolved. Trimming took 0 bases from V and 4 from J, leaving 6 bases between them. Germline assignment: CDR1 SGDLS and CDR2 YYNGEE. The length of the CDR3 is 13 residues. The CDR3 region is CASSVAPPDTQYF. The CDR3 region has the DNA TGTGCCAGCAGCGTAGCCCCCCCAGATACGCAGTATTTT.

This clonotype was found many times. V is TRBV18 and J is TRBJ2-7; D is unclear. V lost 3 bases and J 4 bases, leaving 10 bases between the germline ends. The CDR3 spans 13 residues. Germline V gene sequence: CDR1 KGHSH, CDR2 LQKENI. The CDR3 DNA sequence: TGTGCCAGCTCACCCCTGCTAGGTTACGAGCAGTACTTC. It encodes CASSPLLGYEQYF.

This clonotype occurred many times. The CDR3 region is CAWDASGLTDTQYF. DNA of the CDR3: TGTGCCTGGGACGCTAGCGGTCTCACAGATACGCAGTATTTT. V usage is TRBV30 and J usage is TRBJ2-3, with TRBD2 matching 7 bases. Germline V CDR1 and CDR2: GTSNPN, SVGIG (reference sequence). Trimming removed 5 bases from V and 2 bases from J; junction bases left unmatched: 7. The CDR3 loop spans 14 amino acids.